The clone carrying this T cell receptor beta chain turned up a few times. Its antigen is still unknown. The sample originates from a study of shared clonotypes between healthy human individuals. Study context: Donor ages ranged 18 to 49 years: a couple of women, a few men. Broader study findings: Naive subsets generally exceeded memory subsets in estimated richness. Non-shared clonotypes showed lower generation probabilities than clonotypes common to all four donors. Sorted-subset sequencing, rarefaction showed, was incomplete despite large depth.

Produced via immunoSEQ multiplex PCR; TCRdb's table is partial and in-frame only. The table shows over a million clones, with 70% to 80% occurring only once. The germline V gene encodes CDR1 SEHNR and CDR2 FQNEAQ (reference sequence). V lost 8 bases and J lost 5, with 15 bases in between. The CDR3 runs 14 residues. The specimen was memory CD4+ T cells from PBMCs. Subset: CD45RA-negative fraction. This chain uses TRBV7-9 with TRBJ1-4; D remains ambiguous. The receptor was derived from a man between 18 and 29 years old in good health. Some clones in this sample may be carry-over from other donors' samples. CDR3: CASQRGASNEKLFF. The CDR3 bases are TGTGCCAGCCAGCGAGGCGCGTCAAATGAAAAACTGTTTTTT.